Reported below is one TCR beta chain. The target antigen is unknown. Looked up from germline, CDR1 is LGHNA and CDR2 is YNFKEQ. CDR3 size: 15 residues. V lost 0 bases, J lost 5 bases, and 6 bases stayed unmatched. This entry belongs to a study of T cell repertoires in cytomegalovirus infection. Study information: Indications of both CMV infection and matching HLA type were provided by public TCR beta signatures.

Study observations and caveats: HLA-C-restricted CMV clonotypes gave the most frequent clonotype in two of eight donors. Accumulated public TCR beta family frequency recognized individuals carrying CMV together with the relevant HLA.

TCRdb processed the reads anew with MiXCR; each CDR3 protein has one entry. The profile covers hundreds of thousands of distinct CDR3 sequences, with around a third appearing a single time and roughly 18% taken by the ten largest. The chain recombines TRBV4-2 with TRBJ2-5; TRBD2 agrees at 7 bases. Source: cultured PBMCs, taken from culture after CMV antigen stimulation. This sequence was found in a human donor in good health (CMV status not recorded). Some clones in this sample may be carry-over from other donors' samples. The CDR3 sequence: CASSQDWTGGETQYF. The CDR3 DNA is TGTGCCAGCAGCCAAGATTGGACCGGGGGGGAGACCCAGTACTTC.